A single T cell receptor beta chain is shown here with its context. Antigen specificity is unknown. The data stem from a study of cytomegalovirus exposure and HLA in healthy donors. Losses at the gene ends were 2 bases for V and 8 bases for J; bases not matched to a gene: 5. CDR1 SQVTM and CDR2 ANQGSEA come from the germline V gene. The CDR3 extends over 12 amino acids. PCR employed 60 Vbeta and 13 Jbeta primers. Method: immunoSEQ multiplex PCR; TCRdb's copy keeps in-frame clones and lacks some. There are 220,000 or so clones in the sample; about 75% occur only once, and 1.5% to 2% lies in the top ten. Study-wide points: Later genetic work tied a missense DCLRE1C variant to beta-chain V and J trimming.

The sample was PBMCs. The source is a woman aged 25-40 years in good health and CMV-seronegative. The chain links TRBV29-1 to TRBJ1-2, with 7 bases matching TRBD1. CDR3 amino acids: CSVEREGAGYTF. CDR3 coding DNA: TGCAGCGTTGAAAGAGAGGGGGCCGGCTACACCTTC.